The 19 T cell receptor beta chains below all came from one sample that was sequenced in a study of blood T cell repertoires in COVID-19. The assay was immunoSEQ multiplex PCR, and TCRdb's table has in-frame clones only and misses some. The sample shows under 65,000 clones, more than 75% of them seen only once. Material for sequencing was peripheral blood. The receptors come from a woman between 55 and 75 years old with acute or convalescent COVID-19.

The V and J genes are TRBV6-6 and TRBJ2-1; 8 bases are shared with TRBD1. With 4 bases clipped from V and 8 bases from J, the junction kept 4 bases outside the gene matches. Germline V gene sequence: CDR1 MNHNY, CDR2 SVGAGI (reference sequence). This CDR3 is built from 13 residues. Here the CDR3 reads CASSSTGGDEQFF. CDR3 coding DNA: TGTGCCAGCAGTTCCACAGGGGGTGATGAGCAGTTCTTC.

As DNA, the CDR3 is TGTGCCAGCCGGAGCCTCTCCTACGAGCAGTACTTC. Amino acid sequence: CASRSLSYEQYF. The gene calls are TRBV5-8 and TRBJ2-7; D gene ambiguous. Germline CDR1 SGHTS, CDR2 YDEGEE. The ends were cut back, 7 bases at V and 0 bases at J, with 8 bases in the middle. CDR3 length: 12 residues. The full variable domain, with the rest looked up from reference TRBV5-8 and TRBJ2-7, is EAGVTQSPTHLIKTRGQQATLRCSPISGHTSVYWYQQALGLGLQFLLWYDEGEERNRGNFPPRFSGRQFPNYSSELNVNALELEDSALYLCASRSLSYEQYFGPGTRLTVT.

The chain recombines TRBV18 with TRBJ1-5; D unclear. Trimming left V 3 bases short and J 8 bases short, with 11 bases between. Per the germline V gene, CDR1 is KGHSH and CDR2 is LQKENI. The CDR3 spans 13 residues. The CDR3 region has the DNA TGTGCCAGCTCACCCCTGGAAGGAGAGCCCCAGCATTTT. Translated: CASSPLEGEPQHF.

The chain uses TRBV2 and TRBJ2-7; 13 nucleotides agree with TRBD2. Losses at the gene ends were 8 bases for V and 1 base for J; bases not matched to a gene: 11. Germline V gives CDR1 SNHLY, CDR2 FYNNEI. CDR3 size: 17 residues. CDR3 in amino acids: CASLTGLAGKVSYEQYF. The CDR3 nucleotides are TGTGCCAGCCTTACGGGACTAGCGGGGAAAGTATCCTACGAGCAGTACTTC.

The V gene is TRBV7-9, the J gene TRBJ1-1; D is perhaps TRBD1 (6 bases). The germline CDR1 and CDR2 sequences are SEHNR and FQNEAQ (reference sequence). Trimming took 6 bases from V and 11 from J, leaving 13 bases between them. This CDR3 has 11 residues. This CDR3 is CASRTGPPAFF. CDR3 DNA: TGTGCCAGCAGGACAGGCCCTCCGGCTTTCTTT.

V usage is TRBV30 and J usage is TRBJ1-1; no definite D call. Looked up from germline, CDR1 is GTSNPN and CDR2 is SVGIG (reference sequence). This CDR3 contains 11 residues. V was pared by 5 bases and J by 4 bases, with 8 bases between. CDR3 nucleotides: TGTGCCTGGGTGCGGGGCACTGAAGCTTTCTTT. Protein sequence: CAWVRGTEAFF.

This clone has only one observation. The chain employs TRBV9 and TRBJ2-1; D perhaps matches TRBD2 (7 bases). The germline CDR1 and CDR2 sequences are SGDLS and YYNGEE. The CDR3 is 14 residues long. Trimming removed 2 bases at V and 8 bases at J, with 14 bases between. The CDR3 DNA reads TGTGCCAGCAGCGTGAAGGGGGGGCTCGATGAGCAGTTCTTC. This codes for CASSVKGGLDEQFF.

The rearrangement uses TRBV28 and TRBJ1-1; perhaps TRBD1 as D (5 bases). In germline, CDR1 is MDHEN, CDR2 SYDVKM. CDR3 length: 13 amino acids. Trimming removed 4 bases from V and 5 bases from J, with 11 bases in between. CDR3 sequence: CASSSRVGTEAFF. The CDR3 coding sequence is TGTGCCAGCAGTTCCAGGGTTGGGACTGAAGCTTTCTTT.

This clone came up once. The chain has TRBV10-3 and TRBJ2-3, with TRBD1 matching 11 bases. The CDR3 is made up of 15 amino acids. Germline V gene sequence: CDR1 ENHRY, CDR2 SYGVKD. V shed 6 bases and J 5 bases; nucleotides not matched to a gene: 7. The CDR3 is CAISIGTGGRDTQYF. The CDR3 nucleotides are TGTGCCATCAGCATAGGGACAGGGGGAAGAGATACGCAGTATTTT.

CDR3 nucleotide sequence: TGTGCCAGCAGCGCTGGGGACAGGGGGCGAGAGCAGTACTTC. Translated, it gives CASSAGDRGREQYF. This rearrangement joins TRBV9 to TRBJ2-7; 12 nucleotides line up with TRBD1. After removal of 3 bases from V and 7 bases from J, the junction contained 5 bases not matched to a gene. There are 14 residues in the CDR3. The germline V gene has CDR1 SGDLS and CDR2 YYNGEE.

The chain uses TRBV27 and TRBJ1-2; weak D call: TRBD1 (5 bases). The length of the CDR3 is 13 residues. V lost 2 bases to trimming and J lost 6 bases, with 10 bases between them. Germline CDR1 reads MNHEY; CDR2 reads SMNVEV (reference sequence). This CDR3 reads CASSLMGEDGYTF. The CDR3 DNA is TGTGCCAGCAGTTTAATGGGGGAGGATGGCTACACCTTC.

The rearrangement joins TRBV25-1 to TRBJ1-4; D is undetermined. Trimming stripped 0 bases from V and 3 bases from J, with 8 bases between. The CDR3 is 15 amino acids. Germline V gene sequence: CDR1 MGHDK, CDR2 SYGVNS. The CDR3 sequence: CASSEYEGANEKLFF. The DNA of the CDR3 is TGTGCCAGCAGTGAATATGAGGGAGCTAATGAAAAACTGTTTTTT.

The chain employs TRBV6-5 and TRBJ1-2, with D possibly TRBD1 on 5 matching bases. The CDR3 contains 13 residues. The V gene lost 6 bases and the J gene lost 4 bases, with 12 bases spanning the gap. Germline-derived CDR1 and CDR2 are MNHEY and SVGAGI. DNA of the CDR3: TGTGCCAGCAGATTGACAGTCTCCTATGGCTACACCTTC. Translating it yields CASRLTVSYGYTF.

The chain uses TRBV21-1 and TRBJ1-2; the D call of TRBD1 is as the table states it, not checked on the DNA. TRBV21-1 is listed as a pseudogene. The CDR3 consists of 14 residues. For the CDR3, the DNA is TGTGCCAGCAGCCGAACAGGGACCAACTATGGCTACACCTTC. Its translation is CASSRTGTNYGYTF.

The J gene is TRBJ2-1, the V gene TRBV6-1; D is possibly TRBD2 (5 bases). CDR3 length: 14 residues. V was shortened by 2 bases and J by 10 bases, with 15 bases between the two germline ends. Germline-derived CDR1 and CDR2 are MNHNS and SASEGT. The CDR3 nucleotides read TGTGCCAGCAGTGAATCCCACCGTACGGGGGAGCAGTTCTTC. Translation: CASSESHRTGEQFF.

The rearrangement uses TRBV4-2 and TRBJ2-7; 9 positions match TRBD1. The length of the CDR3 is 17 residues. After removal of 4 bases from V and 2 bases from J, the junction contained 12 bases not matched to a gene. The germline gives CDR1 LGHNA, CDR2 YNFKEQ. DNA for the CDR3: TGTGCCAGCAGCCGCCCAAAAGAGGGACAGGGACCCTACGAGCAGTACTTC. Its protein product is CASSRPKEGQGPYEQYF.

The chain uses TRBV14 and TRBJ2-7; D may be TRBD2 (7 bases). CDR1 is SGHDN and CDR2 is FVKESK in the germline V gene. The CDR3 spans 18 residues. The V gene lost 3 bases and the J gene lost 4 bases, with 25 bases spanning the gap. The CDR3 loop reads CASSQWGREGGGGYEQYF. The CDR3 coding sequence is TGTGCCAGCAGCCAGTGGGGCAGGGAAGGGGGGGGAGGTTACGAGCAGTACTTC.

The CDR3 DNA reads as TGTGCCAGTTCTCCGGGACAGGAGACCTACGAGCAGTACTTC. This codes for CASSPGQETYEQYF. V and J are TRBV19 and TRBJ2-7; the match to TRBD1 covers 8 bases. The CDR3 consists of 14 residues. Trimming removed 8 bases from V and 2 bases from J; junction bases left unmatched: 8. CDR1 and CDR2 from the germline V gene are LNHDA and SQIVND (reference sequence).

V is TRBV6-5 and J is TRBJ1-2; D not resolved. The CDR3 covers 13 residues. Germline V gene lookup returns CDR1 MNHEY and CDR2 SVGAGI. V lost 2 bases to trimming and J lost 7 bases, with 11 bases between them. In nucleotides, the CDR3 is TGTGCCAGCAGTTACACCCAGACTGGTGGCTACACCTTC. This encodes CASSYTQTGGYTF.